These 21 T cell receptor beta chains came from one sample sequenced in a study of blood T cell repertoires in COVID-19. TCRdb's copy holds only in-frame clones and misses some; the assay was immunoSEQ multiplex PCR. The repertoire has hundreds of thousands of clones, roughly nine tenths of them found once; the top ten carry 3%. The sequencing sample was made of peripheral blood. These receptors were taken from a woman aged 25 to 39 with COVID-19, enrolled during active disease.

The chain uses TRBV10-2 and TRBJ2-3; D is perhaps TRBD1 (6 bases). Trimming took off 7 bases at V and 0 bases at J, with 17 bases between the two ends. Looked up from germline, CDR1 is WSHSY and CDR2 is SAAADI. This CDR3 is built from 16 residues. The CDR3 DNA follows: TGCGCCAGCAACCCAGCCCGGACAGCTAGCACAGATACGCAGTATTTT. It translates to CASNPARTASTDTQYF.

The chain links TRBV13 to TRBJ2-5, with D maybe TRBD2 (6 bases). There are 15 residues in the CDR3. Trimming cost V 5 bases and J 5 bases, with 18 bases left between them. The germline V gene has CDR1 PRHDT and CDR2 FYEKMQ (reference sequence). This chain's CDR3 is CASSPTQGLQETQYF. The CDR3 region has the DNA TGTGCCAGCAGCCCAACCCAGGGACTGCAGGAGACCCAGTACTTC.

This clone was seen just once. The chain recombines TRBV5-1 with TRBJ1-6; 9 nucleotides agree with TRBD1. CDR3 size: 14 residues. The germline CDR1 and CDR2 sequences are SGHRS and YFSETQ. With V trimmed by 3 bases and J by 8 bases, 3 bases remained unmatched. CDR3 sequence (DNA): TGCGCCAGCAGCTCGGACAGGGGTTATTCACCCCTCCACTTT. Its translation is CASSSDRGYSPLHF.

The rearrangement links TRBV10-1 to TRBJ2-2, with D tentatively TRBD2 (5 bases). The CDR3 is made up of 15 amino acids. V gave up 4 bases and J gave up 2 bases, with 11 bases separating them. CDR1 is WNHNN, CDR2 SYGVQD, per germline (reference sequence). The CDR3 bases are TGCGCCAGCAGTGTCGGGGTTACAAACACCGGGGAGCTGTTTTTT. This gives the protein CASSVGVTNTGELFF.

This chain uses TRBV5-4 with TRBJ2-2; 9 positions match TRBD1. The CDR3 runs 16 residues. V trimming: 2 bases; J trimming: 5 bases; junction bases outside the gene matches: 7. The germline gives CDR1 SGHNT, CDR2 YYREEE (reference sequence). CDR3 residues: CASSLPGTGRTGELFF. The CDR3 DNA sequence: TGTGCCAGCAGCTTACCCGGGACAGGGAGGACCGGGGAGCTGTTTTTT.

This clone was seen just once. This chain links TRBV9 with TRBJ2-3; TRBD2 matches at 9 bases. J was trimmed by 8 bases and V by 5 bases; bases with no gene match: 0. The CDR3 contains 11 residues. Germline loops: CDR1 SGDLS, CDR2 YYNGEE. The CDR3 nucleotides read TGTGCCAGCAGGCGGGGGGGTACGCAGTATTTT. This encodes CASRRGGTQYF.

This clone was seen a handful of times. A junction boundary mismatches the germline segment, possibly from a read error. The chain couples TRBV7-7 to TRBJ2-3, with a weak D call TRBD2 (5 bases). The CDR3 extends over 14 amino acids. Germline values: CDR1 SSHAT, CDR2 FNYEAQ (reference sequence). CDR3 in DNA: TGTGCTAGCAGCTCAGGACTGAGCACAGATACGCAGTATTTT. Its translation: CASSSGLSTDTQYF. Variable domain in full (rest from reference TRBV7-7 and TRBJ2-3): GAGVSQSPRYKVTKRGQDVTLRCDPISSHATLYWYQQALGQGPEFLTYFNYEAQPDKSGLPSDRFSAERPEGSISTLTIQRTEQRDSAMYRCASSSGLSTDTQYFGPGTRLTVL.

This chain links TRBV7-9 with TRBJ1-2; D perhaps matches TRBD1 (6 bases). The CDR3 totals 12 residues. Germline loops: CDR1 SEHNR, CDR2 FQNEAQ (reference sequence). Trimming removed 7 bases at V and 7 bases at J, with 13 bases between. This CDR3 reads CASTAGESGYTF. The CDR3 DNA reads TGTGCCAGCACCGCAGGGGAAAGTGGCTACACCTTC.

V gene TRBV19 combines with J gene TRBJ2-3; D not certain. Trimming removed 4 bases from V and 7 bases from J, with 12 bases in between. Germline assignment: CDR1 LNHDA and CDR2 SQIVND (reference sequence). CDR3 length: 13 amino acids. The CDR3 DNA follows: TGTGCCAGTAGTAACCAGGATTTAAATACGCAGTATTTT. Translation gives CASSNQDLNTQYF.

The rearrangement links TRBV27 to TRBJ2-3, with D possibly TRBD2 on 6 matching bases. Trimming cost V 6 bases and J 1 base, with 11 bases left between them. The CDR3 consists of 14 residues. Germline CDR1 and CDR2: MNHEY and SMNVEV (reference sequence). The CDR3 region is CASRSRGRTDTQYF. The CDR3 DNA sequence: TGTGCCAGCAGGTCGCGGGGACGCACAGATACGCAGTATTTT.

This chain uses TRBV4-2 with TRBJ2-7; TRBD2 aligns across 8 bases. CDR3 length equals 17 residues. CDR1 LGHNA and CDR2 YNFKEQ come from the germline V gene. J gave up 2 bases and V 1 base, and 10 bases lay outside the gene matches. CDR3 residues: CASSQGPTSGLTYEQYF. The CDR3 DNA reads TGTGCCAGCAGCCAAGGGCCCACTAGCGGACTCACCTACGAGCAGTACTTC.

This chain connects TRBV27 to TRBJ2-3; TRBD1 agrees at 10 bases. Germline assignment: CDR1 MNHEY and CDR2 SMNVEV (reference sequence). The CDR3 totals 19 residues. V was clipped by 0 bases and J by 3 bases; unmatched bases: 12. The CDR3 DNA is TGTGCCAGCAGTTTATCCCGCCCCTTAGGGACAGGGGAGACAGATACGCAGTATTTT. It is translated as CASSLSRPLGTGETDTQYF.

J is TRBJ2-1 and V is TRBV6-4; the D gene is possibly TRBD2 (6 bases). With 1 base removed from V and 0 bases from J, the gap between germline ends came to 10 bases. The V gene's germline CDR1 is MRHNA and CDR2 SNTAGT. The CDR3 sequence is 16 residues long. CDR3 DNA sequence: TGTGCCAGCAGTGACTATGCCGGGAGCTCCTACAATGAGCAGTTCTTC. The encoded protein is CASSDYAGSSYNEQFF.

V and J are TRBV21-1 and TRBJ2-7; the listed D gene, TRBD1, was not tested against the DNA. TRBV21-1 is listed as a pseudogene. The CDR3 sequence is 17 residues long. The CDR3 nucleotides read TGTGCCAGCAGCACCGAAAGAGGACAGGGTTGTATAAGCGAGCAGTACTTC. It is translated as CASSTERGQGCISEQYF.

J is TRBJ2-1 and V is TRBV11-3; TRBD2 matches 14 bases. CDR3 size: 17 residues. Germline V gives CDR1 SGHNT, CDR2 YENEEA. V was pared by 2 bases and J by 5 bases, with 5 bases of the junction left unmatched. In DNA form, the CDR3 reads TGTGCCAGCAGCTTATACGGGGGACTAGCGGGAGACAATGAGCAGTTCTTC. Protein: CASSLYGGLAGDNEQFF. The whole variable domain, filled in from reference TRBV11-3 and TRBJ2-1, reads EAGVVQSPRYKIIEKKQPVAFWCNPISGHNTLYWYLQNLGQGPELLIRYENEEAVDDSQLPKDRFSAERLKGVDSTLKIQPAELGDSAVYLCASSLYGGLAGDNEQFFGPGTRLTVL.

This clone is a singleton in its sample. Other nucleotide sequences in the sample specify the same CDR3. This chain links TRBV5-4 with TRBJ2-1; the match to TRBD2 covers 12 bases. The trim removed 2 bases at V and 5 bases at J, leaving 2 bases unmatched. Germline V CDR1 and CDR2: SGHNT, YYREEE (reference sequence). The CDR3 spans 15 residues. This chain's CDR3 is CASSFGLAGNNEQFF. DNA for the CDR3: TGTGCCAGCAGCTTCGGACTAGCGGGAAACAATGAGCAGTTCTTC. The variable domain in full, completed from reference TRBV5-4 and TRBJ2-1, reads ETGVTQSPTHLIKTRGQQVTLRCSSQSGHNTVSWYQQALGQGPQFIFQYYREEENGRGNFPPRFSGLQFPNYSSELNVNALELDDSALYLCASSFGLAGNNEQFFGPGTRLTVL.

The gene calls are TRBV9 and TRBJ1-1, with 11 bases identical to TRBD1. Germline assignment: CDR1 SGDLS and CDR2 YYNGEE. V lost 4 bases to trimming and J lost 10 bases; unmatched junction nucleotides: 9. The CDR3 covers 14 residues. CDR3 DNA sequence: TGTGCCAGCAGCATAACTCGGGACAGGGGGTTAGCTTTCTTT. It encodes CASSITRDRGLAFF. Full variable domain (remainder filled in from reference TRBV9 and TRBJ1-1): DSGVTQTPKHLITATGQRVTLRCSPRSGDLSVYWYQQSLDQGLQFLIQYYNGEERAKGNILERFSAQQFPDLHSELNLSSLELGDSALYFCASSITRDRGLAFFGQGTRLTVV.

The chain is built from TRBV11-2 and TRBJ1-6, with D unclear. V lost 5 bases to trimming and J lost 5 bases, with 4 bases between them. CDR1 is SGHAT, CDR2 FQNNGV, per germline. The CDR3 sequence is 12 residues long. CDR3 in amino acids: CASSVNNSPLHF. The CDR3 DNA sequence: TGTGCCAGCAGCGTAAATAATTCACCCCTCCACTTT.

The rearrangement uses TRBV9 and TRBJ2-2; D gene unclear. The CDR3 runs to 16 residues. The V gene's germline CDR1 is SGDLS and CDR2 YYNGEE. Trimming shortened V by 0 bases and J by 0 bases, and 9 bases separated the two germline ends. The CDR3 nucleotides are TGTGCCAGCAGCGTAGCAGGCTACGCGAACACCGGGGAGCTGTTTTTT. This gives the protein CASSVAGYANTGELFF. The complete variable domain, with remaining parts taken from reference TRBV9 and TRBJ2-2, reads DSGVTQTPKHLITATGQRVTLRCSPRSGDLSVYWYQQSLDQGLQFLIQYYNGEERAKGNILERFSAQQFPDLHSELNLSSLELGDSALYFCASSVAGYANTGELFFGEGSRLTVL.

This chain uses TRBV11-2 with TRBJ2-4, with TRBD2 matching over 11 bases. V was clipped by 3 bases and J by 9 bases; unmatched bases: 4. The V gene's germline CDR1 is SGHAT and CDR2 FQNNGV. This CDR3 region has 14 residues. CDR3 in DNA: TGTGCCAGCAGCTTCCTAGCGGGGGGAAGCATTCAGTACTTC. It yields the protein CASSFLAGGSIQYF.

The rearrangement joins TRBV7-9 to TRBJ1-1; D is possibly TRBD1 (6 bases). The V end was cut by 5 bases, the J end by 1 base, with 20 bases between. The CDR3 consists of 17 residues. Per germline, CDR1 SEHNR and CDR2 FQNEAQ (reference sequence). The CDR3 reads CASSPRDKAKGNTEAFF. The CDR3 DNA follows: TGTGCCAGCAGCCCAAGGGACAAGGCAAAAGGGAACACTGAAGCTTTCTTT.